Listed below are T cell receptor beta chains from one sample, sequenced in a study of T cells in Graves' hyperthyroidism and ophthalmopathy. In TCRdb, the multiplex PCR reads were re-called with MiXCR into one record per CDR3 protein. The sample has about 600,000 distinct CDR3 sequences; 14% are singletons. Sequencing used blood. Receptors originate from a woman between 18 and 30 years old with Graves' ophthalmopathy. Both conserved end residues are part of each CDR3. Fields, in order: V gene, J gene, D gene, clone size, CDR3 protein, CDR3 DNA. D genes are given only for firm matches. The size field is filled for only some rows; it gives once, few, many or a size class.

>TRBV28|TRBJ2-2|.|many
CASIEVTGDPTGELFF
TGTGCCAGCATCGAGGTAACGGGAGACCCCACCGGGGAGCTGTTTTTT
>TRBV7-9|TRBJ2-7|TRBD2|many
CASSFPLAGESAAERGPLYEQYF
TGTGCCAGCAGCTTTCCCCTAGCGGGAGAGTCAGCAGCTGAGCGAGGCCCTCTCTACGAGCAGTACTTC
>TRBV7-9|TRBJ2-7|.|many
CASSPRGQDSSYEQYF
TGTGCCAGCAGCCCTCGGGGGCAGGACAGCTCCTACGAGCAGTACTTC
>TRBV18|TRBJ2-1|.|few
CASSPRGSETGNEQFF
TGTGCCAGCTCACCACGGGGGTCGGAGACGGGCAATGAGCAGTTCTTC
>TRBV11-3|TRBJ1-4|.|many
CASSLVGRADEKLFF
TGTGCCAGCAGCTTAGTTGGCAGGGCGGATGAAAAACTGTTTTTT
>TRBV28|TRBJ1-2|.|many
CASSFRGAGGYTF
TGTGCCAGCAGTTTTCGGGGGGCGGGGGGCTACACCTTC
>TRBV6-5|TRBJ1-4|.|many
CASSYWAGRLTPNEKLFF
TGTGCCAGCAGTTACTGGGCAGGGCGTCTCACACCTAATGAAAAACTGTTTTTT
>TRBV5-1|TRBJ1-1|.|many
CASSFTRGPNTEAFF
TGCGCCAGCAGCTTTACCAGGGGACCGAACACTGAAGCTTTCTTT
>TRBV29-1|TRBJ2-3|.|many
CSVELQGTDTQYF
TGCAGCGTTGAACTCCAGGGGACAGATACGCAGTATTTT
>TRBV28|TRBJ1-5|.|few
CASSLYGLQNQPQHF
TGTGCCAGCAGTTTATACGGGCTCCAAAATCAGCCCCAGCATTTT
>TRBV5-6|TRBJ1-6|TRBD1|.
CASSYYRGYHSPLHF
TGTGCCAGCAGCTATTACAGGGGCTATCATTCACCCCTCCACTTT
>TRBV28|TRBJ2-2|.|many
CASSLPGTNTGELFF
TGTGCCAGCAGTTTACCTGGGACGAACACCGGGGAGCTGTTTTTT
>TRBV20-1|TRBJ1-2|.|many
CSAAGAPAGYTF
TGCAGTGCCGCCGGGGCCCCAGCTGGCTACACCTTC
>TRBV6-1|TRBJ1-2|.|many
CASSDYGYTF
TGTGCCAGCAGTGACTATGGCTACACCTTC
>TRBV7-3|TRBJ2-3|TRBD2|many
CASSPGGRKADTQYF
TGTGCCAGCAGCCCGGGAGGGAGGAAGGCAGATACGCAGTATTTT
>TRBV24-1|TRBJ2-5|.|.
CATSDPGPKETQYF
TGTGCCACCAGTGATCCGGGACCTAAAGAGACCCAGTACTTC
>TRBV7-9|TRBJ2-1|TRBD2|few
CASSLGVLAGNEQFF
TGTGCCAGCAGCTTAGGGGTACTAGCGGGCAATGAGCAGTTCTTC
>TRBV7-8|TRBJ2-5|TRBD2|many
CASSLTSGIQETQYF
TGTGCCAGCAGCTTAACTAGCGGGATCCAAGAGACCCAGTACTTC
>TRBV20-1|TRBJ2-2|.|.
CSAEENTGELFF
TGCAGTGCTGAGGAAAACACCGGGGAGCTGTTTTTT
>TRBV20-1|TRBJ1-6|.|few
CSARFAAGFYNSPLHF
TGCAGTGCTAGGTTTGCCGCGGGTTTCTATAATTCACCCCTCCACTTT
>TRBV12-3/TRBV12-4|TRBJ2-1|TRBD2|many
CASRAEPGTNLVPYNEQFF
TGTGCCAGCAGGGCCGAACCGGGGACTAATCTGGTACCCTACAATGAGCAGTTCTTC
>TRBV27|TRBJ2-1|TRBD2|many
CASSPLGLAGYNEQFF
TGTGCCAGCAGTCCCTTGGGGCTAGCGGGTTACAATGAGCAGTTCTTC
>TRBV11-2|TRBJ2-2|.|.
CASSLSFQGLNTGELFF
TGTGCCAGCAGCTTATCTTTCCAGGGACTGAACACCGGGGAGCTGTTTTTT
>TRBV20-1|TRBJ2-7|.|.
CSVRGIYEQYF
TGCAGTGTTAGGGGTATTTACGAGCAGTACTTC
>TRBV7-8|TRBJ2-5|TRBD1|.
CASSFRDSSIFETQYF
TGTGCCAGCAGCTTTAGGGACAGTTCCATTTTCGAGACCCAGTACTTC
>TRBV5-4|TRBJ2-2|.|.
CASSFQLVAGELFF
TGTGCCAGCAGCTTTCAGCTGGTGGCCGGGGAGCTGTTTTTT
>TRBV12-3/TRBV12-4|TRBJ1-1|.|many
CASSLGVGTPLGNTEAFF
TGTGCCAGCAGTTTAGGTGTTGGGACACCGTTGGGGAACACTGAAGCTTTCTTT
>TRBV20-1|TRBJ2-7|TRBD2|many
CSARWAAVPTSGSSYEQYF
TGCAGTGCACGGTGGGCGGCCGTCCCGACTAGCGGTTCTTCCTACGAGCAGTACTTC
>TRBV3-1|TRBJ2-5|TRBD2|many
CASNRLWEGQETQYF
TGTGCCAGCAATCGTTTGTGGGAGGGACAAGAGACCCAGTACTTC
>TRBV6-2/TRBV6-3|TRBJ2-7|TRBD2|many
CASSYRAGGLEQYF
TGTGCCAGCAGTTACAGGGCGGGAGGCCTCGAGCAGTACTTC
>TRBV14|TRBJ2-1|.|few
CASSQERRPYNEQFF
TGTGCCAGCAGCCAAGAACGGCGCCCTTACAATGAGCAGTTCTTC
>TRBV27|TRBJ2-2|.|few
CASRRTGLPGGELFF
TGTGCCAGCAGACGCACGGGACTCCCGGGGGGGGAGCTGTTTTTT
>TRBV20-1|TRBJ2-5|.|few
CSARDYRGGETQYF
TGCAGTGCTAGGGACTACAGGGGGGGCGAGACCCAGTACTTC
>TRBV6-1|TRBJ1-5|.|many
CASSQNPGYNQPQHF
TGTGCCAGCAGCCAGAATCCAGGTTACAATCAGCCCCAGCATTTT
>TRBV27|TRBJ1-2|.|many
CASSVRGYPMGNTGYTF
TGTGCCAGCAGTGTCCGGGGCTATCCCATGGGGAATACTGGCTACACCTTC
>TRBV4-2|TRBJ2-1|TRBD2|.
CASSQDATGGSYNEQFF
TGTGCCAGCAGCCAAGATGCTACCGGGGGGAGCTACAATGAGCAGTTCTTC
>TRBV12-3/TRBV12-4|TRBJ2-6|.|many
CAGSRGDQAGANVLTF
TGTGCCGGCTCAAGGGGAGACCAGGCTGGGGCCAACGTCCTGACTTTC
>TRBV7-2|TRBJ2-7|TRBD1|.
CASSLGRQGFGYEQYF
TGTGCCAGCAGCTTAGGCCGACAGGGGTTTGGCTACGAGCAGTACTTC
>TRBV7-2|TRBJ2-2|TRBD1|few
CASSQQGVHTGELFF
TGTGCCAGCAGCCAACAGGGGGTCCATACCGGGGAGCTGTTTTTT
>TRBV13|TRBJ2-7|.|few
CASSAGLELYEQYF
TGTGCCAGCAGCGCGGGTCTAGAACTCTACGAGCAGTACTTC
>TRBV7-2|TRBJ1-5|TRBD1|few
CASSFGQGINQPQHF
TGTGCCAGCAGCTTCGGACAGGGGATCAATCAGCCCCAGCATTTT
>TRBV7-2|TRBJ2-7|TRBD2|many
CASSTPGTSGRAYEQYF
TGTGCCAGCAGCACACCCGGGACTAGCGGGAGGGCCTACGAGCAGTACTTC
>TRBV19|TRBJ2-2|.|few
CASKGLGRNTGELFF
TGTGCCAGTAAGGGGCTGGGGAGGAACACCGGGGAGCTGTTTTTT
>TRBV4-1|TRBJ1-6|TRBD1|few
CASSQEQGAYNSPLHF
TGCGCCAGCAGCCAAGAACAGGGGGCCTATAATTCACCCCTCCACTTT
>TRBV2|TRBJ1-3|.|many
CASSLIGPSGNTIYF
TGTGCCAGCAGTCTTATTGGCCCCTCTGGAAACACCATATATTTT
>TRBV11-2|TRBJ2-1|.|many
CASSLIGSLGNEQFF
TGTGCCAGCAGCTTAATAGGGAGCTTGGGCAATGAGCAGTTCTTC
>TRBV7-9|TRBJ2-7|TRBD1|many
CASSVTGTGGHEQYF
TGTGCCAGCAGCGTTACGGGCACAGGGGGCCACGAGCAGTACTTC
>TRBV7-9|TRBJ2-7|TRBD1|many
CASSFWDSPTYEQYF
TGTGCCAGCAGCTTTTGGGACAGTCCTACCTACGAGCAGTACTTC
>TRBV27|TRBJ2-5|.|many
CASSRRDTRSEYF
TGTGCCAGCAGCCGTCGGGACACCAGGTCGGAGTACTTC
>TRBV20-1|TRBJ2-3|TRBD2|many
CSADSMGTSGSTDTQYF
TGCAGTGCTGATTCGATGGGGACTAGCGGCAGCACAGATACGCAGTATTTT
>TRBV20-1|TRBJ2-7|.|many
CSASEIVPYEQYF
TGCAGTGCTAGCGAAATAGTGCCCTACGAGCAGTACTTC
>TRBV29-1|TRBJ1-3|.|.
CSVEADGSGNTIYF
TGCAGCGTTGAAGCCGACGGGTCCGGAAACACCATATATTTT
>TRBV11-2|TRBJ2-5|TRBD1|many
CASSLDTGGSGETQYF
TGTGCCAGCAGCTTAGATACAGGGGGTTCCGGAGAGACCCAGTACTTC
>TRBV3-1|TRBJ2-7|.|many
CASSSRPTTSYEQYF
TGTGCCAGCTCAAGCAGGCCCACGACCTCCTACGAGCAGTACTTC
>TRBV7-9|TRBJ2-5|TRBD1|many
CASSLGQSSQETQYF
TGTGCCAGCAGCTTGGGACAGTCGTCCCAAGAGACCCAGTACTTC
>TRBV9|TRBJ2-5|.|many
CASSVGASGETQYF
TGTGCCAGCAGCGTAGGAGCGTCGGGGGAGACCCAGTACTTC
>TRBV24-1|TRBJ1-4|.|many
CATRGPNEKLFF
TGTGCCACCAGGGGGCCGAATGAAAAACTGTTTTTT